This TCR beta chain was sequenced during a study of beta chain features in type 1 diabetes. The study's findings and limits: It was not settled here whether HLA type affects TCRB rearrangement. In the patient group, naive, central memory and Treg TCRB repertoires seemed more alike than in the healthy donor group.

Markers CD45RO/CCR7/CD25/CD127/CD95/CD27 served to sort CD4+ naive, central memory, regulatory and stem cell-like memory cells. A few counts support this clone. The antigen remains unidentified. The entirety of the isolated RNA underwent reverse transcription, so expressed TCRB transcripts were sequenced. The repertoire was sequenced with immunoSEQ multiplex PCR; TCRdb's copy has only in-frame clones and lacks some. The sample holds 250,000 to 350,000 clones; approximately 10% are singletons and the top ten take about 0.015%. Sequencing used naive CD4+ T cells from blood. The receptor's source is a woman between 25 and 40 years old in good health.

The CDR3 is CASSLYQTGSGGYTF. The CDR3 nucleotides read TGTGCCAGCAGCTTATACCAGACAGGGTCGGGCGGCTACACCTTC. The chain joins TRBV7-2 to TRBJ1-2, with TRBD1 identical over 7 bases. CDR3 size: 15 residues. The V gene's germline CDR1 is SGHTA and CDR2 FQGNSA. Unmatched junction bases numbered 11, after V lost 2 bases and J lost 8 bases.